The 25 T cell receptor beta chains below were found in one sample sequenced in a study of T cell responses to AZD1222 COVID-19 vaccine (TCRdb year 2021). The library came from the immunoSEQ multiplex PCR assay. TCRdb re-hosts the immuneACCESS table, in-frame sequences only. Its copies lack some clones; in the studies checked, an unresolved V gene accounts for under half of them, and the cause for the rest is not known. The table for this sample lists 90,000 to 120,000 clones; about 85% of them were counted only once. The top ten clones comprise less than 6% of the sample. What this sample's time point label stands for: about 28 days (+/-7) after the second vaccine dose. The sequenced sample was peripheral blood, obtained 28 days after the second AZD1222 dose. The receptors come from an adult who received the AZD1222 COVID-19 vaccine.

The J gene is TRBJ2-7, the V gene TRBV5-5; D is tentatively TRBD1 or TRBD2 (5 bases each). With 8 bases removed from V and 0 bases from J, the gap between germline ends came to 9 bases. CDR1 and CDR2 from the germline V gene are SGHKS and YYEKEE (reference sequence). The length of the CDR3 is 12 residues. CDR3 nucleotide sequence: TGTGCCAGTCGGGGCAACTCCTACGAGCAGTACTTC. It specifies CASRGNSYEQYF.

The genes are TRBV24-1 and TRBJ1-2; D gene uncertain. V lost 4 bases to trimming and J lost 1 base, with 6 bases between them. Germline-derived CDR1 and CDR2 are KGHDR and SFDVKD. This CDR3 region has 13 residues. The CDR3 region is CATSDSDNYGYTF. CDR3 nucleotide sequence: TGTGCCACCAGTGACTCTGATAACTATGGCTACACCTTC.

This clone was recorded only once. This sequence joins TRBV5-1 and TRBJ1-4; D is uncertain. Trimming removed 0 bases at V and 4 bases at J, with 4 bases between. This CDR3 contains 13 residues. Germline V CDR1 and CDR2: SGHRS, YFSETQ. The DNA of the CDR3 is TGCGCCAGCAGCTTGGACAGTAATGAAAAACTGTTTTTT. This sequence encodes CASSLDSNEKLFF. The whole variable domain, remainder taken from reference TRBV5-1 and TRBJ1-4, is KAGVTQTPRYLIKTRGQQVTLSCSPISGHRSVSWYQQTPGQGLQFLFEYFSETQRNKGNFPGRFSGRQFSNSRSEMNVSTLELGDSALYLCASSLDSNEKLFFGSGTQLSVL.

This chain connects TRBV2 to TRBJ2-7; maybe TRBD1 (6 bases). The ends were cut back, 5 bases at V and 1 base at J, with 12 bases in the middle. Germline CDR1 reads SNHLY; CDR2 reads FYNNEI. This CDR3 has 14 amino acids. The CDR3 DNA is TGTGCCAGCAGTCCCCGGGACATTTCCTACGAGCAGTACTTC. Encoded protein: CASSPRDISYEQYF.

This clone was seen just once. The gene calls are TRBV10-1 and TRBJ1-6; D gene uncertain. Germline V lookup: CDR1 WNHNN, CDR2 SYGVQD (reference sequence). CDR3 size: 13 residues. The V and J ends lost 0 bases and 13 bases respectively, with 10 bases between them. The DNA of the CDR3 is TGCGCCAGCAGTGAGTCCGCCTTGTCGCCCCTCCACTTT. Encoded protein: CASSESALSPLHF.

The chain employs TRBV2 and TRBJ1-3, with D uncertain. The CDR3 consists of 14 residues. The germline V and J ends were trimmed by 5 bases and 6 bases, with 14 bases remaining between them. CDR1 is SNHLY and CDR2 is FYNNEI in the germline V gene. The CDR3 here is CASSTEGPSNTIYF. CDR3 bases: TGTGCCAGCAGTACCGAAGGACCGTCAAACACCATATATTTT.

The chain joins TRBV28 to TRBJ1-5; the D is unclear. With 6 bases removed from V and 4 bases from J, the gap between germline ends came to 10 bases. In germline, CDR1 is MDHEN, CDR2 SYDVKM. CDR3 length: 13 residues. The DNA for the CDR3 is TGTGCCAGCAGCTCGGGTCCTAATCAGCCCCAGCATTTT. This gives the protein CASSSGPNQPQHF.

This rearrangement joins TRBV18 to TRBJ2-7, with 9 bases identical to TRBD2. There are 15 residues in the CDR3. J gave up 4 bases and V 2 bases, and 6 bases lay outside the gene matches. CDR1 is KGHSH and CDR2 is LQKENI in the germline V gene. The CDR3 nucleotides read TGTGCCAGCTCACCAAGTGGGCGGGGGGGATACGAGCAGTACTTC. Its translation: CASSPSGRGGYEQYF.

This clone is a singleton in its sample. The genes are TRBV10-3 and TRBJ1-2, with 7 bases matching TRBD1. The junction had 7 bases not matched to a gene; V was cut back by 0 bases and J by 0 bases. This CDR3 is built from 17 residues. The germline V gene has CDR1 ENHRY and CDR2 SYGVKD. The CDR3 sequence: CAISESTGADTNYGYTF. The CDR3 nucleotides are TGTGCCATCAGTGAGTCCACAGGGGCGGATACTAACTATGGCTACACCTTC.

This chain connects TRBV12-3 or TRBV12-4 to TRBJ2-2; D is possibly TRBD1 (6 bases). This CDR3 comprises 11 residues. The ends were cut back, 10 bases at V and 10 bases at J, with 13 bases in the middle. DNA for the CDR3: TGTGCCACCAGGGGCTTTGAGGAGCTGTTTTTT. Amino acids: CATRGFEELFF.

J is TRBJ2-7 and V is TRBV10-2; 8 nucleotides align to TRBD1. The germline V gene encodes CDR1 WSHSY and CDR2 SAAADI. This CDR3 has 14 amino acids. J gave up 3 bases and V 4 bases, and 5 bases lay outside the gene matches. CDR3 amino acids: CASSVRTGFYEQYF. In nucleotides, the CDR3 is TGCGCCAGCAGTGTAAGGACAGGGTTCTACGAGCAGTACTTC.

The chain joins TRBV28 to TRBJ1-4, with D maybe TRBD1 (5 bases). CDR3 length: 15 residues. Looked up from germline, CDR1 is MDHEN and CDR2 is SYDVKM. The V end lost 3 bases, the J end lost 0 bases, and 8 bases lay between the germline ends. This CDR3 is CASSFQGATNEKLFF. The CDR3 DNA sequence: TGTGCCAGCAGTTTCCAGGGAGCAACTAATGAAAAACTGTTTTTT.

This clone was counted a single time. The chain uses TRBV19 and TRBJ2-3; possible D gene TRBD2, 5 bases. With 1 base removed from V and 3 bases from J, the gap between germline ends came to 8 bases. Per the germline V gene, CDR1 is LNHDA and CDR2 is SQIVND (reference sequence). CDR3 length equals 14 residues. The DNA of the CDR3 is TGTGCCAGTAGTATAGTCGGGGTTACAGATACGCAGTATTTT. It encodes CASSIVGVTDTQYF.

The chain carries TRBV2 and TRBJ1-2; 7 bases match TRBD1. V gave up 2 bases and J gave up 8 bases; unmatched junction bases: 11. The germline V gene encodes CDR1 SNHLY and CDR2 FYNNEI. The CDR3 is 15 amino acids. The DNA of the CDR3 is TGTGCCAGCAGTGAACTAAAGACAGGGAATCAGGGCTACACCTTC. Protein: CASSELKTGNQGYTF.

The V gene is TRBV19, the J gene TRBJ2-2; D unresolved. V gave up 6 bases and J gave up 3 bases, with 14 bases separating them. The CDR3 covers 15 residues. Germline V gene data show CDR1 as LNHDA and CDR2 as SQIVND (reference sequence). CDR3 sequence (DNA): TGTGCCAGTAGAAACGATCCTGGTCACACCGGGGAGCTGTTTTTT. Translating it yields CASRNDPGHTGELFF.

V and J are TRBV28 and TRBJ2-7, with 8 bases matching TRBD1. Trimming cost V 4 bases and J 4 bases; bases outside gene matches: 9. The CDR3 loop spans 15 amino acids. Germline CDR1 MDHEN, CDR2 SYDVKM. The CDR3 nucleotides are TGTGCCAGCAGTTCCGCGGGACAGGTATGGTACGAGCAGTACTTC. This codes for CASSSAGQVWYEQYF.

This chain uses TRBV30 with TRBJ2-1, with D possibly being TRBD1 or TRBD2 (6 bases each). The germline V and J ends were trimmed by 2 bases and 10 bases, with 21 bases remaining between them. Germline-derived CDR1 and CDR2 are GTSNPN and SVGIG (reference sequence). This CDR3 region has 15 residues. The CDR3 reads CAWSRGGSSGGEQFF. DNA of the CDR3: TGTGCCTGGAGTCGAGGGGGGAGTTCTGGCGGCGAGCAGTTCTTC.

This chain uses TRBV25-1 with TRBJ1-3; D is undetermined. Germline V gene sequence: CDR1 MGHDK, CDR2 SYGVNS. This CDR3 has 15 residues. V lost 2 bases to trimming and J lost 6 bases, with 14 bases between them. CDR3 nucleotide sequence: TGTGCCAGCAGTGAACCCGGGCCTAGGGAAAACACCATATATTTT. Protein sequence: CASSEPGPRENTIYF. The variable domain in full, with the rest retrieved from reference TRBV25-1 and TRBJ1-3, is EADIYQTPRYLVIGTGKKITLECSQTMGHDKMYWYQQDPGMELHLIHYSYGVNSTEKGDLSSESTVSRIRTEHFPLTLESARPSHTSQYLCASSEPGPRENTIYFGEGSWLTVV.

The rearrangement joins TRBV7-6 to TRBJ1-1; D might be TRBD1 (5 bases). CDR1 is SGHVS and CDR2 is FNYEAQ in the germline V gene. The CDR3 runs to 12 residues. CDR3 sequence reads: CASRGPYTEAFF. CDR3 sequence (DNA): TGTGCTAGTAGGGGACCGTACACTGAAGCTTTCTTT.

This sequence joins TRBV2 and TRBJ2-3, with a possible D match to TRBD2 (6 bases). This CDR3 is built from 13 residues. Germline loops: CDR1 SNHLY, CDR2 FYNNEI. V lost 9 bases to trimming and J lost 4 bases, with 14 bases between them. Here the CDR3 DNA reads TGTGCCAGTAGAGGGAGGTCCCCAGATACGCAGTATTTT. Protein sequence: CASRGRSPDTQYF.

This clone was recorded only once. The chain couples TRBV10-3 to TRBJ1-1; 8 nucleotides agree with TRBD1. In germline, CDR1 is ENHRY, CDR2 SYGVKD. The length of the CDR3 is 17 residues. The junction had 14 bases not matched to a gene; V was cut back by 7 bases and J by 1 base. For the CDR3, the DNA is TGTGCCATCAACTCACGCCCAGCAGGGGGCGAGAACACTGAAGCTTTCTTT. Protein product: CAINSRPAGGENTEAFF.

The table lists this clone with a few counts. The chain joins TRBV12-3 or TRBV12-4 to TRBJ1-2; no firm D call. Trimming removed 8 bases at V and 0 bases at J, with 7 bases between. The length of the CDR3 is 12 residues. The CDR3: CASSLSNYGYTF. For the CDR3, the DNA is TGTGCCAGCTCCCTATCTAACTATGGCTACACCTTC.

This chain uses TRBV19 with TRBJ1-1; the D is unclear. Trimming removed 3 bases from V and 0 bases from J, with 14 bases in between. Per the germline V gene, CDR1 is LNHDA and CDR2 is SQIVND (reference sequence). The CDR3 length is 16 residues. The CDR3: CASSIGPAVMNTEAFF. CDR3 nucleotides: TGTGCCAGTAGTATTGGCCCTGCAGTCATGAACACTGAAGCTTTCTTT.

The gene calls are TRBV7-2 and TRBJ2-5, with D possibly matching TRBD2 (6 bases). V shed 2 bases and J shed 4 bases, with 20 bases lying between them. CDR3 size: 17 residues. The germline gives CDR1 SGHTA, CDR2 FQGNSA. The CDR3 nucleotides read TGTGCCAGCAGCTTATTGCCGGGAGCCCAAATAGGAGAGACCCAGTACTTC. Protein sequence: CASSLLPGAQIGETQYF.

This clone has more than one count but fewer than ten. The chain links TRBV18 to TRBJ1-4, with 7 bases fitting TRBD1. Germline assignment: CDR1 KGHSH and CDR2 LQKENI. The CDR3 runs to 14 residues. Trimming cost V 8 bases and J 0 bases; bases outside gene matches: 3. In DNA, the CDR3 is TGTGCCAGCCGACAGGGTGCAACTAATGAAAAACTGTTTTTT. This translates into CASRQGATNEKLFF.